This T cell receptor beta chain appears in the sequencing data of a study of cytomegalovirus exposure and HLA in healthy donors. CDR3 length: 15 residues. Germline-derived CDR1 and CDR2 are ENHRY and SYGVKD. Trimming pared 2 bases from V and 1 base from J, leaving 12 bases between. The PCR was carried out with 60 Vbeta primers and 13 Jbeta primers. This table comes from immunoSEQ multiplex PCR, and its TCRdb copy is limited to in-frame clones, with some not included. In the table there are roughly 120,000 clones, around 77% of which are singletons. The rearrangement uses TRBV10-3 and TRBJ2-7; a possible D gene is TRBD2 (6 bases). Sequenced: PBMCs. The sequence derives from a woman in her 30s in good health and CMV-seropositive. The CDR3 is CAISEGLGTSYEQYF. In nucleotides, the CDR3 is TGTGCCATCAGTGAGGGTTTAGGGACTTCCTACGAGCAGTACTTC.